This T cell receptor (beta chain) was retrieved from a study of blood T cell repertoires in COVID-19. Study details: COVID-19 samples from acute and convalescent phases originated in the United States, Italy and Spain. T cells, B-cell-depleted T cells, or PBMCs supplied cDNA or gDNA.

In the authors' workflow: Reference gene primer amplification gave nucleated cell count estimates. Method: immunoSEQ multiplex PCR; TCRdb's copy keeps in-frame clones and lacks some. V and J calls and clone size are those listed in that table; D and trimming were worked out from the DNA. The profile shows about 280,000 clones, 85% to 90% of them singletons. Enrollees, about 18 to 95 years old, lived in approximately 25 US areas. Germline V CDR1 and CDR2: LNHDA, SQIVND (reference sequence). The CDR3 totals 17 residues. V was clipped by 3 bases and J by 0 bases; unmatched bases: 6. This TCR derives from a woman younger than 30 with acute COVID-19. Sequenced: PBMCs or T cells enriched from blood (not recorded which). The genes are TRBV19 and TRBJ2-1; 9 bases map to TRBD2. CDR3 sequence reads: CASSIRFSGSSYNEQFF. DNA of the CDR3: TGTGCCAGTAGTATTCGGTTTAGCGGGAGCTCCTACAATGAGCAGTTCTTC.